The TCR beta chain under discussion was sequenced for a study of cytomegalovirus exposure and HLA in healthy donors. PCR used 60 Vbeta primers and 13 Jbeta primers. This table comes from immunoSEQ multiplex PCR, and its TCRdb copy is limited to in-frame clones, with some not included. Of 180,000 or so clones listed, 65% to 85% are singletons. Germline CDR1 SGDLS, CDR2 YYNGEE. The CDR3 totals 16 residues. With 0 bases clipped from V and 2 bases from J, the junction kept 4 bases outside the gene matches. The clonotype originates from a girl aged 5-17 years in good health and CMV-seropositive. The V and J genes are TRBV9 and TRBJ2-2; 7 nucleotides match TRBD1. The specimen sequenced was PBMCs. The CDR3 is CASSVGQGANTGELFF. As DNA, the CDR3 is TGTGCCAGCAGCGTAGGACAGGGCGCTAACACCGGGGAGCTGTTTTTT. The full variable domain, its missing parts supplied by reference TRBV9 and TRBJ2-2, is DSGVTQTPKHLITATGQRVTLRCSPRSGDLSVYWYQQSLDQGLQFLIQYYNGEERAKGNILERFSAQQFPDLHSELNLSSLELGDSALYFCASSVGQGANTGELFFGEGSRLTVL.